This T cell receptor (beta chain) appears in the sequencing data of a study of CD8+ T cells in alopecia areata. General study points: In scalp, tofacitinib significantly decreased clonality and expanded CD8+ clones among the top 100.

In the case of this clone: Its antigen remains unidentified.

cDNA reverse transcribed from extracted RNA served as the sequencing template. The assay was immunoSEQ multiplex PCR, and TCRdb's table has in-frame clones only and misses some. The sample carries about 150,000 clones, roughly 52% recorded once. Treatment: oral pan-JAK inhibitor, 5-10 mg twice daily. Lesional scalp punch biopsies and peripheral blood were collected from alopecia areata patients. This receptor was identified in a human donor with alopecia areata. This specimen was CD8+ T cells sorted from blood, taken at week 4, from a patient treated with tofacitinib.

The CDR3 nucleotides are TGTGCCAGCAGTACAAGTCTAGCTAACTATGGCTACACCTTC. It is translated as CASSTSLANYGYTF. The V gene is TRBV6-1, the J gene TRBJ1-2; D is unresolved. Germline CDR1 MNHNS, CDR2 SASEGT. This CDR3 has 14 residues. Trimming took off 5 bases at V and 0 bases at J, with 10 bases between the two ends.